This T cell receptor beta chain stems from a study of T cells in Graves' hyperthyroidism and ophthalmopathy. For the study at large: Specimen type is peripheral blood, collected at initial diagnosis prior to any treatment.

Cells are PBMCs isolated from about 10 ml of fresh blood. Comment on this clonotype: What it binds is unknown.

CDR3 length: 14 residues. Germline lookup yields CDR1 MDHEN and CDR2 SYDVKM. The ends were cut back, 2 bases at V and 9 bases at J, with 16 bases in the middle. Study conclusions and caveats: Ophthalmopathy was separated from stable hyperthyroidism by a 13 V-J model. Among thyroid clonotypes expanded above 0.001, most also appeared in blood.

The TCR beta CDR3 regions underwent amplification using RNA transcripts as the source. Primed by the HTBI set, a first-round RT-PCR was run on the TCR CDR3. From the multiplex PCR reads, TCRdb called clonotypes with MiXCR, one entry per CDR3 protein. The sample shows more than 600,000 distinct CDR3 sequences, 15% to 20% of them seen only once. The V and J genes are TRBV28 and TRBJ2-5, with D possibly matching TRBD1 (6 bases). The TCR comes from a young man with Graves' hyperthyroidism. Sequences were obtained from blood. The CDR3 DNA follows: TGTGCCAGCAGTTTACGCCCCGACAGGACCCCCCAGTACTTC. The encoded protein is CASSLRPDRTPQYF.